The 10 T cell receptor beta chains below were found in one sample sequenced in a study of identical twins. TCRdb re-called the 5' RACE reads through MiXCR, storing one row per CDR3 protein. The repertoire holds more than 350,000 distinct CDR3 sequences, with roughly 10% as singletons. Sequencing was done on a sample of naive T cells sorted from blood. The source of these receptors is a woman in her forties or fifties in good health.

This chain links TRBV24-1 with TRBJ2-2; 9 nucleotides align to TRBD2. The germline V gene has CDR1 KGHDR and CDR2 SFDVKD. V lost 7 bases and J lost 0; bases outside the gene matches: 11. The CDR3 runs to 18 residues. Written as DNA, the CDR3 is TGTGCCACCAGCCCAATCACTAGCGGGCAAACGAACACCGGGGAGCTGTTTTTT. It yields the protein CATSPITSGQTNTGELFF.

The table lists this clonotype with a few counts. The CDR3 DNA reads TGTGCCAGCAGTGCCACGACCCTAGCCAAAAACATTCAGTACTTC. As protein: CASSATTLAKNIQYF. The chain joins TRBV6-1 to TRBJ2-4; D unresolved. Trimming stripped 4 bases from V and 0 bases from J, with 10 bases between. CDR3 length: 15 residues. The germline gives CDR1 MNHNS, CDR2 SASEGT.

This clonotype has at least ten counts. The chain recombines TRBV5-1 with TRBJ2-7, with a tentative D call TRBD1 (6 bases). Germline lookup yields CDR1 SGHRS and CDR2 YFSETQ. The CDR3 loop spans 15 amino acids. Trimming took 0 bases from V and 0 from J, leaving 10 bases between them. DNA of the CDR3: TGCGCCAGCAGCTTGGAGGGGGTTAGCTCCTACGAGCAGTACTTC. This gives the protein CASSLEGVSSYEQYF.

This clonotype was picked up many times. The chain couples TRBV28 to TRBJ2-1; 10 bases fit TRBD2. CDR1 MDHEN and CDR2 SYDVKM come from the germline V gene. V was pared by 6 bases and J by 8 bases, with 7 bases of the junction left unmatched. The length of the CDR3 is 14 residues. Here the CDR3 reads CASRPSGRLYEQFF. Here the CDR3 DNA reads TGTGCCAGCAGACCTAGCGGGAGATTGTATGAGCAGTTCTTC.

This clonotype has just a few counts. The CDR3 spells CASNYRVRNQPQHF. The CDR3 nucleotides are TGTGCCAGCAACTACAGGGTCCGCAATCAGCCCCAGCATTTT. The chain carries TRBV6-5 and TRBJ1-5, with D perhaps matching TRBD1 (6 bases). Germline V lookup: CDR1 MNHEY, CDR2 SVGAGI. CDR3 length: 14 amino acids. The V end was cut by 7 bases, the J end by 2 bases, with 12 bases between.

The chain links TRBV4-1 to TRBJ1-5; no clear D gene. Trimming took 0 bases from V and 9 from J, leaving 6 bases between them. Per the germline V gene, CDR1 is MGHRA and CDR2 is YSYEKL. The CDR3 spans 12 residues. The CDR3 is CASSQDIRPQHF. The CDR3 DNA reads as TGCGCCAGCAGCCAAGATATCCGGCCCCAGCATTTT.

This clonotype was detected many times. The chain links TRBV29-1 to TRBJ2-2, with 10 bases fitting TRBD2. J was trimmed by 3 bases and V by 6 bases; bases with no gene match: 4. This CDR3 has 14 residues. Looked up from germline, CDR1 is SQVTM and CDR2 is ANQGSEA. Here the CDR3 DNA reads TGCAGCGTCAGGACTAGCGGAGACACCGGGGAGCTGTTTTTT. Translating gives CSVRTSGDTGELFF.

This sequence joins TRBV25-1 and TRBJ2-5; possible D gene TRBD1, 6 bases. The CDR3 contains 14 residues. The germline gives CDR1 MGHDK, CDR2 SYGVNS. The ends were cut back, 3 bases at V and 5 bases at J, with 13 bases in the middle. CDR3 sequence reads: CASSDGRGGETQYF. The DNA of the CDR3 is TGTGCCAGCAGTGACGGCAGGGGCGGGGAGACCCAGTACTTC.

This chain connects TRBV15 to TRBJ1-5, with TRBD1 identical over 8 bases. The V and J ends lost 0 bases and 7 bases, in that order; junction bases with no gene match: 2. CDR1 and CDR2 (germline): LNHNV, YYDKDF (reference sequence). The CDR3 spans 14 residues. The CDR3 spells CATSRDRGRQPQHF. The CDR3 region has the DNA TGTGCCACCAGCAGAGACAGGGGGCGGCAGCCCCAGCATTTT.

This clonotype was picked up many times. The chain employs TRBV6-6 and TRBJ1-5; 7 bases agree with TRBD1. Germline CDR1 reads MNHNY; CDR2 reads SVGAGI (reference sequence). This CDR3 contains 13 residues. Trimming took 4 bases from V and 7 from J; bases not matched to a gene: 4. DNA for the CDR3: TGTGCCAGCAGTTCCACAGGGGACCAGCCCCAGCATTTT. Amino acids: CASSSTGDQPQHF.